Listed below are T cell receptor beta chains from one sample, sequenced in a study of spatial heterogeneity in lung cancer. TCRdb re-called the 5' RACE reads with MiXCR, one entry per CDR3 protein. The sample includes some 100,000 distinct CDR3 sequences, over 9.5% of them seen just once. This specimen consisted of PBMCs, obtained at surgery. All receptors come from a male donor with early-stage non-small cell lung cancer. CDR3s include the opening cysteine and the closing phenylalanine or tryptophan. The D gene is left open where the match is weak. For some rows the clone size is stated as once, few or many, or as a class when expanded; others skip it.

TRBV9	-	-	TRBJ2-3	TGTGCCAGCAGCCCTTCCAATCGGGGGACAGATACGCAGTATTTT	CASSPSNRGTDTQYF
TRBV5-1	TRBD1	-	TRBJ2-7	TGCGCCAGCAGCTCCTGGACAGGGGCGGACTACGAGCAGTACTTC	CASSSWTGADYEQYF
TRBV20-1	TRBD2	-	TRBJ2-7	TGCAGTGCCAGTCCAGCGGGAGGGGGCCGGGAGCAGTACTTC	CSASPAGGGREQYF
TRBV7-3	-	few	TRBJ2-5	TGTGCCAGCAGCCCCGGACAGTCGAACCAAGAGACCCAGTACTTC	CASSPGQSNQETQYF
TRBV6-2/TRBV6-3	-	few	TRBJ2-3	TGTGCCAGCAATCCCGGACTCAACCGCCAATTACAAGATACGCAGTATTTT	CASNPGLNRQLQDTQYF
TRBV23-1	-	many	TRBJ2-7	TGCGCCAGCACGAGGACGCAGGCCTACGAGCAGTACTTC	CASTRTQAYEQYF
TRBV6-1	TRBD1	-	TRBJ2-7	TGTGCCAGCAGAATAACCGGGACAGGGATCTACGAGCAGTACTTC	CASRITGTGIYEQYF
TRBV6-6	-	-	TRBJ1-5	TGTGCCAGCAGTCCCGCCGAACCTTATCTCTCCAATCAGCCCCAGCATTTT	CASSPAEPYLSNQPQHF
TRBV5-1	-	-	TRBJ2-5	TGCGCCAGCAGCTTCGGAATAGGGGAGACCCAGTACTTC	CASSFGIGETQYF
TRBV29-1	-	few	TRBJ1-5	TGCAGCGTTGCGGGCGTGAATAGCAATCAGCCCCAGCATTTT	CSVAGVNSNQPQHF
TRBV13	TRBD1	-	TRBJ2-7	TGTGCCAGCAGCTCCCTATCTGGACAGGGGAACGAGCAGTACTTC	CASSSLSGQGNEQYF
TRBV5-1	-	few	TRBJ2-7	TGCGCCAGCAGCTTTGAATTTTCCTACGAGCAGTACTTC	CASSFEFSYEQYF
TRBV5-1	TRBD1	-	TRBJ2-5	TGCGCCAGCAGATCAGGACAGGGTGAGACCCAGTACTTC	CASRSGQGETQYF
TRBV5-4	-	-	TRBJ1-2	TGTGCCAGCAGCACCCAGGGGTGGACTAACTATGGCTACACCTTC	CASSTQGWTNYGYTF
TRBV29-1	-	few	TRBJ1-1	TGCAGCGCCAATGGGGCTTTCTTT	CSANGAFF
TRBV6-2/TRBV6-3	-	many	TRBJ2-5	TGTGCCAGCTGGCAAGAGACCCAGTACTTC	CASWQETQYF
TRBV7-2	-	once	TRBJ1-5	TGTGCCAGCAGCCCCTGGGGGGGCGGACAGCCCCAGCATTTT	CASSPWGGGQPQHF
TRBV20-1	-	-	TRBJ2-3	TGCAGTGCTAGAGATCAGTCTAGCTCTTATACGCAGTATTTT	CSARDQSSSYTQYF
TRBV3-1	-	few	TRBJ1-1	TGTGCCAGCAGCCTGGGGATGGTGGGTACTGAAGCTTTCTTT	CASSLGMVGTEAFF
TRBV6-2/TRBV6-3	-	-	TRBJ2-4	TGTGCCAGCGAAATGACAGGGAAGGGGGGCATTCAGTACTTC	CASEMTGKGGIQYF
TRBV15	-	-	TRBJ2-7	TGTGCCACCAGCAGAGCCAGGGATTACGAGCAGTACTTC	CATSRARDYEQYF
TRBV27	-	many	TRBJ2-7	TGTGCCAGCAGTTCGGAAACGGGGAGGTTGTACGAGCAGTACTTC	CASSSETGRLYEQYF
TRBV20-1	TRBD2	-	TRBJ2-7	TGCAGTGCTAGAGATACTAGCGGTTACGAGCAGTACTTC	CSARDTSGYEQYF
TRBV6-5	-	few	TRBJ2-4	TGTGCCAGCAGTTCGGAAGGCTTGGCCAAAAACATTCAGTACTTC	CASSSEGLAKNIQYF
TRBV29-1	TRBD1	few	TRBJ1-2	TGCAGCGTGGGACAGGGAGCTAACTATGGCTACACCTTC	CSVGQGANYGYTF
TRBV7-2	TRBD2	-	TRBJ2-1	TGTGCCAGCAGCTATGTAGCGGGAAGATCCTACAATGAGCAGTTCTTC	CASSYVAGRSYNEQFF